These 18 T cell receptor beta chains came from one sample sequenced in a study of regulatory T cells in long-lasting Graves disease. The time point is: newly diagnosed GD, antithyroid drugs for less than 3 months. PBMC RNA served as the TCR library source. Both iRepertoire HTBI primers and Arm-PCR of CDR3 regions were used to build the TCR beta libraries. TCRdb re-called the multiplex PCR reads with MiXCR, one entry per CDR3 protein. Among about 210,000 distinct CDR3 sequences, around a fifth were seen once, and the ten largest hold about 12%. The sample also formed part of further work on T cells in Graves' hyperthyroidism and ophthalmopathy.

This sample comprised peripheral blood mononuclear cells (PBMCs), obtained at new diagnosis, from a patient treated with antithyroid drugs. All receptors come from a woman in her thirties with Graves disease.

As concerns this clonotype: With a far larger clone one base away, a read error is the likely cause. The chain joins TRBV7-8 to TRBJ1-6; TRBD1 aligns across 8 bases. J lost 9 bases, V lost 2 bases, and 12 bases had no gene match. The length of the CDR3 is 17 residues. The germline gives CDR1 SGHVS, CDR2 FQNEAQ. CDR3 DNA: TGTGCCAGCAGCTTAACCGAGACAGGGGTTAGTGGTTCACCCCTCCACTTT. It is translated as CASSLTETGVSGSPLHF.

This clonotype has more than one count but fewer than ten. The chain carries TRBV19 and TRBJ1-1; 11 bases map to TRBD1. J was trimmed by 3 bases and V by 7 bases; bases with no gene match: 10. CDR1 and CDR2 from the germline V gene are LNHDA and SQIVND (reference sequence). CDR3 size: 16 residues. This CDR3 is CASTLRTGGWDTEAFF. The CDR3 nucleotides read TGTGCCAGTACCTTACGGACAGGGGGCTGGGACACTGAAGCTTTCTTT.

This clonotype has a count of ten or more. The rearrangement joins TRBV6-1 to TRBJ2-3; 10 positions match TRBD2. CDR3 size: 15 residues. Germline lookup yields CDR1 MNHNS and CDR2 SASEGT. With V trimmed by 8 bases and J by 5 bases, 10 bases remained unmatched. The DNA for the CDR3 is TGTGCCAGCCGGTCCGCTAGCGGGGGCGGAGATACGCAGTATTTT. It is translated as CASRSASGGGDTQYF.

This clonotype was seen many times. CDR3 nucleotides: TGTGCCAGCAGCCTCCGGCACAACACTGAAGCTTTCTTT. Encoded protein: CASSLRHNTEAFF. The V call is TRBV6-1, the J call TRBJ1-1; D gene ambiguous. From germline, CDR1 is MNHNS and CDR2 SASEGT. The CDR3 is 13 residues long. V lost 6 bases and J 2 bases, leaving 10 bases between the germline ends.

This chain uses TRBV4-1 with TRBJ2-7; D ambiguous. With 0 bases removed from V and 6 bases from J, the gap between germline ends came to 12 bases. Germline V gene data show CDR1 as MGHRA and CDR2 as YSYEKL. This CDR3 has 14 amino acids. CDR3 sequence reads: CASSQEHTGLEQYF. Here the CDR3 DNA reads TGCGCCAGCAGCCAAGAGCATACTGGTCTCGAGCAGTACTTC.

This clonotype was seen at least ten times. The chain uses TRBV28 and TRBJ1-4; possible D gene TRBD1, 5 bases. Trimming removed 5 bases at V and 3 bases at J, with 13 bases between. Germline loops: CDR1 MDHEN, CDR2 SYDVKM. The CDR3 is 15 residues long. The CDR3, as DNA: TGTGCCAGCAGTCCCACGACAGAATCTAATGAAAAACTGTTTTTT. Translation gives CASSPTTESNEKLFF.

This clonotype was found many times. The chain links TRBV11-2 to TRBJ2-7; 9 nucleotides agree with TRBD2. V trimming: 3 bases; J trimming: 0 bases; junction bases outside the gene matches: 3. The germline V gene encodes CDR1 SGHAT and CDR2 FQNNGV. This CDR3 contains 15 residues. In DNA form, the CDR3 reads TGTGCCAGCAGCTTCTGGACTAGCGTCTCCTACGAGCAGTACTTC. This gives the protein CASSFWTSVSYEQYF.

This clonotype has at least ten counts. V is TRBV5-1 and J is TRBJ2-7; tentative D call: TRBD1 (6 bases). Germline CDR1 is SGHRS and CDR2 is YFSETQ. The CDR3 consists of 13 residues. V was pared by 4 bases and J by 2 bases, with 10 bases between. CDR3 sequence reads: CASSLDSPYEQYF. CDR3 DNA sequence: TGCGCCAGCAGCCTGGACAGCCCCTACGAGCAGTACTTC.

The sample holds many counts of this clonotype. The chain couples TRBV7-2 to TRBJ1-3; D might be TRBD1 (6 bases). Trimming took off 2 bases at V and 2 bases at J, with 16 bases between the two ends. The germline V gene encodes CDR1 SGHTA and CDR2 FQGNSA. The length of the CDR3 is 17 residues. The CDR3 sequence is CASSLYSNRVAGNTIYF. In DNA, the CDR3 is TGTGCCAGCAGCTTATATAGTAACAGGGTTGCTGGAAACACCATATATTTT.

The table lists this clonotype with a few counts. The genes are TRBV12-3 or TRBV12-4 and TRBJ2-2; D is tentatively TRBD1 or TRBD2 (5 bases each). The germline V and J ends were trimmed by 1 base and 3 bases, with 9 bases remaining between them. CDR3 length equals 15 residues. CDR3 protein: CASSLVGTHTGELFF. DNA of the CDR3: TGTGCCAGCAGTTTAGTTGGGACCCACACCGGGGAGCTGTTTTTT.

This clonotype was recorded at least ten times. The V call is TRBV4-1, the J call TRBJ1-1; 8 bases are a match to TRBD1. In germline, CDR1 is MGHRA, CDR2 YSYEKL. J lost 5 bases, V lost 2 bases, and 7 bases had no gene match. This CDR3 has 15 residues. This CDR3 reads CASSQHGQGWTEAFF. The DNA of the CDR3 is TGCGCCAGCAGCCAACACGGACAGGGTTGGACTGAAGCTTTCTTT.

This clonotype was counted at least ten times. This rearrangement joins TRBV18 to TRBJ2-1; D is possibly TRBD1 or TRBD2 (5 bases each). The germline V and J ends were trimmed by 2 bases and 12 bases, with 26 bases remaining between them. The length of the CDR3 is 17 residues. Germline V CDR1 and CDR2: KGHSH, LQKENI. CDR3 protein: CASSPVLGTASGMGQFF. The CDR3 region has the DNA TGTGCCAGCTCACCAGTACTCGGGACGGCCTCCGGCATGGGGCAGTTCTTC.

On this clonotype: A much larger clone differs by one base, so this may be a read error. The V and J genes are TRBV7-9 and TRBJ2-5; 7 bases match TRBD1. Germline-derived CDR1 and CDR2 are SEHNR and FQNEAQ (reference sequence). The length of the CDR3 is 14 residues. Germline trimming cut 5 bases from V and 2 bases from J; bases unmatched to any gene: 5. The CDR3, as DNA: TGTGCCAGCAGCCGGGGCAGGGGGCAAGAGACCCAGTACTTC. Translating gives CASSRGRGQETQYF.

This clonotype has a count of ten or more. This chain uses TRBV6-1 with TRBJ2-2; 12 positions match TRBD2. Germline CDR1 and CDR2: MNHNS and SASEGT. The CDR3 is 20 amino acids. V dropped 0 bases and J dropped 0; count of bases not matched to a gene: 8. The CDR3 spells CASSEALVRTSGANTGELFF. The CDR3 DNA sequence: TGTGCCAGCAGTGAAGCGCTTGTTAGGACTAGCGGGGCGAACACCGGGGAGCTGTTTTTT.

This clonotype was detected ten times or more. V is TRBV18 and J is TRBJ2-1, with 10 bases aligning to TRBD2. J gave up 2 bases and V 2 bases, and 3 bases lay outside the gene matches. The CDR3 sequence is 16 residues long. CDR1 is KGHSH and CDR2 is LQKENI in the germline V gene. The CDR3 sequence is CASSPSSGRAYNEQFF. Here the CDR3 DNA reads TGTGCCAGCTCACCAAGCAGCGGGAGGGCCTACAATGAGCAGTTCTTC.

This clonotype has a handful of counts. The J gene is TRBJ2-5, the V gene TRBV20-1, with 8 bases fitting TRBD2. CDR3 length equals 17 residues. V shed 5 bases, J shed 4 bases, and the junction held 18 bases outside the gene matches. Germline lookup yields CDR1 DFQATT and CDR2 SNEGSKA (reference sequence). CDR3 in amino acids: CSAPRGGPSSVGETQYF. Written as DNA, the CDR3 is TGCAGTGCTCCCCGGGGGGGCCCTAGCTCTGTGGGAGAGACCCAGTACTTC.

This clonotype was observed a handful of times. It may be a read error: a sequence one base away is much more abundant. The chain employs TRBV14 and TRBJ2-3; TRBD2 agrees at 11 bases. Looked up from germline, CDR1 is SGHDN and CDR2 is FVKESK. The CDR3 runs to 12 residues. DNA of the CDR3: TGTGCCAGCAGCTTATCGACTAGCGGGGAAAGTTTT. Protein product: CASSLSTSGESF.

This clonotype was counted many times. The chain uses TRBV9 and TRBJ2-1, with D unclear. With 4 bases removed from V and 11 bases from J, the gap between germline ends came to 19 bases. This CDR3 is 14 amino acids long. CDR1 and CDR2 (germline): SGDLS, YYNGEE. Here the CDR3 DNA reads TGTGCCAGCAGCCCTCATCTCGTGGGCAGCCAGCAGTTCTTC. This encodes CASSPHLVGSQQFF. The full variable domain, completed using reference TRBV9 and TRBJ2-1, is DSGVTQTPKHLITATGQRVTLRCSPRSGDLSVYWYQQSLDQGLQFLIQYYNGEERAKGNILERFSAQQFPDLHSELNLSSLELGDSALYFCASSPHLVGSQQFFGPGTRLTVL.